This TCR beta chain was found in a study of molecular identifiers for immune sequencing clone quantification (dated by TCRdb to about 2018). At the level of the whole study: For a replicate experiment, RNA from roughly 20,000 or 100,000 naive CD8 T cells was divided into five aliquots, and four of the five aliquots were sequenced. CD8 T cells were used in a methods study to benchmark molecular-identifier clustering-based TCR repertoire sequencing (MIDCIRS) and TCR RNA copy counting.

CDR1 and CDR2 are drawn from the germline V gene: SGHVS, FQNEAQ. The CDR3 starts with the cysteine, ends with the phenylalanine, and has 15 residues. Solely the CDR3 DNA is kept, with 45 bases framed from the first base. Between the V and J ends, shortened by 5 bases and 0 bases respectively, the junction contains 14 bases. This clonotype was recorded a few times. Its antigen is currently not known. No much larger clonotype is one base removed from it; base qualities were not supplied. Library prep was done by PCR. The listed sequencing device is NextSeq 500. Bulk TCR libraries were prepared as previously described, using TCR primers listed in Table S5. Purification of total RNA was performed with the Qiagen AllPrep DNA/RNA kit. Before analysis, reads from multiple sequencing runs of the same library were pooled. As for how the authors treated the data: Reads were retained only if the reads had an exact TCR constant sequence, and the retained reads were trimmed to 150 nt and grouped according to their 12-nt molecular barcodes. Reads in each barcode group were sub-clustered using a 15% Levenshtein threshold, and a quality-weighted consensus sequence was built for each RNA molecule. Non-functional sequences were excluded, and lower-count sequences lying one edit away from another sequence were also excluded. On the basis of fitting two negative binomial distributions, barcode sub-clusters with fewer than 20% of the maximum read count were discarded. TCRdb reran the public reads through fastp at Q25 and MiXCR, keeping productive beta chains. Rows with one shared CDR3 protein collapse into an entry with the most common genes and DNA. These V and J calls rely on TCRdb rather than the paper's analysis. For this sample the table gives some 96,000 distinct CDR3 sequences, of which 24% were detected only once. The ten largest account for roughly 1% of the sample.

The research as a whole found: When barcode sub-clustering was left out, chimeric consensus sequences inflated TCR diversity, with chimeras reaching as high as 47%. About 3.1 recovered TCR RNA copies per cell were obtained by modeling, versus about 10 by digital PCR, implying a capture efficiency of approximately 27%. A single cell's worth of spiked-in Jurkat TCR RNA was reported detectable even among around 970,000 naive CD8 T cells. The naive libraries included spiked-in Jurkat TCR RNA (roughly 9 copies' worth), and this RNA is not part of the donor repertoire. Highly expanded clone sizes could be underestimated if identical TCR molecules share a barcode. In CMV-specific effector cells, clones with more than 20 RNA copies accounted for over 99% of molecules, whereas in naive cells such clones accounted for under 1%.

Libraries of naive CD8 T cells were built from approximately 20,000 to 1,000,000 sorted cells, with 10%, 30% or 50% of the purified RNA used. Naive CD8 T cells were FACS-sorted as CD8+CD4-CCR7+CD45RA+ on a BD FACSAria II into RLT Plus buffer. Approximately nine TCR copies' worth of Jurkat RNA were spiked into about 20,000-1,100,000 naive CD8 T cell samples to test detection sensitivity. Enrichment of CD8 T cells was done with RosetteSep CD8+ T Cell Enrichment Cocktail plus Ficoll-Paque, and ACK red cell lysis came afterward. The chain employs TRBV7-8 and TRBJ2-7; the D gene may be TRBD1 or TRBD2, since each aligns over 5 bases. Sequenced: naive CD8+ T cells from blood, with Jurkat cell RNA spiked in. The sample's cell subset or site, from its label and the paper: FACS-sorted CD8+CD4-CCR7+CD45RA+ naive T cells. This TCR was recovered from a human donor in good health. Some libraries in this study had Jurkat cell RNA spiked in. The DNA sequence is TGTGCCAGCAGCACGGGACCGATGATCTCCTACGAGCAGTACTTC. This codes for CASSTGPMISYEQYF.